The rows below give T cell receptor beta chains drawn from one sample of a study of CD8+ T cells in alopecia areata. Here immunoSEQ multiplex PCR was the method, and the copy in TCRdb shows in-frame clones only, minus some. The sample has about 120,000 clones, more than 40% seen once. Material: CD4+ T cells sorted from blood, obtained at week 4, from a patient treated with tofacitinib. The receptor set was obtained from a human donor with alopecia areata. The CDR3 runs from the conserved cysteine through the conserved F or W. The D gene is left open where the match is weak. Only some rows state a clone size, as once, few, many or a class for expanded clones.

J gene: TRBJ2-5; D gene: NA; clone size: NA; V gene: TRBV11-2; CDR3 protein: CASSLDPGGTQYF; CDR3 DNA: TGTGCCAGCAGCTTAGATCCGGGTGGGACCCAGTACTTC
J gene: TRBJ1-6; D gene: NA; clone size: few; V gene: TRBV23-1; CDR3 protein: CASSQGGWENSPLHF; CDR3 DNA: TGCGCCAGCAGTCAAGGGGGGTGGGAAAATTCACCCCTCCACTTT
J gene: TRBJ2-7; D gene: NA; clone size: NA; V gene: TRBV6-5; CDR3 protein: CASSYSGKYEQYF; CDR3 DNA: TGTGCCAGCAGTTACTCGGGAAAATACGAGCAGTACTTC
J gene: TRBJ2-7; D gene: NA; clone size: NA; V gene: TRBV7-9; CDR3 protein: CASSLADRHEQYF; CDR3 DNA: TGTGCCAGCAGCTTAGCCGACCGTCACGAGCAGTACTTC
J gene: TRBJ2-1; D gene: NA; clone size: NA; V gene: TRBV28; CDR3 protein: CASSLLNEQFF; CDR3 DNA: TGTGCCAGCAGCCTACTCAATGAGCAGTTCTTC
J gene: TRBJ1-1; D gene: TRBD1; clone size: NA; V gene: TRBV7-3; CDR3 protein: CASSLRGQGVAGTEAFF; CDR3 DNA: TGTGCCAGCAGCTTAAGGGGACAGGGAGTAGCCGGCACTGAAGCTTTCTTT
J gene: TRBJ1-1; D gene: NA; clone size: NA; V gene: TRBV29-1; CDR3 protein: CSVEGRHQNEAFF; CDR3 DNA: TGCAGCGTTGAAGGTCGACACCAGAATGAAGCTTTCTTT
J gene: TRBJ2-3; D gene: NA; clone size: NA; V gene: TRBV7-2; CDR3 protein: CASSNPTDTQYF; CDR3 DNA: TGTGCCAGCAGCAACCCCACAGATACGCAGTATTTT
J gene: TRBJ1-2; D gene: NA; clone size: once; V gene: TRBV30; CDR3 protein: CAWSDSYGYTF; CDR3 DNA: TGTGCCTGGAGTGACAGCTATGGCTACACCTTC
J gene: TRBJ2-1; D gene: NA; clone size: few; V gene: TRBV7-9; CDR3 protein: CASSLVSDEQFF; CDR3 DNA: TGTGCCAGCAGCTTAGTTAGCGATGAGCAGTTCTTC
J gene: TRBJ1-5; D gene: NA; clone size: NA; V gene: TRBV5-1; CDR3 protein: CASSPTGTPPQHF; CDR3 DNA: TGCGCCAGCAGTCCCACCGGGACCCCCCCCCAGCATTTT
J gene: TRBJ2-3; D gene: NA; clone size: few; V gene: TRBV7-2; CDR3 protein: CASSLGAGPDTQYF; CDR3 DNA: TGTGCCAGCAGCTTAGGGGCGGGCCCAGATACGCAGTATTTT
J gene: TRBJ2-7; D gene: TRBD1; clone size: NA; V gene: TRBV7-6; CDR3 protein: CASSLEADRAYEQYF; CDR3 DNA: TGTGCCAGCAGCTTAGAGGCCGACAGGGCCTACGAGCAGTACTTC
J gene: TRBJ2-6; D gene: NA; clone size: NA; V gene: TRBV30; CDR3 protein: CAWSVQGVLTF; CDR3 DNA: TGTGCCTGGAGTGTACAGGGCGTCCTGACTTTC
J gene: TRBJ1-1; D gene: TRBD1; clone size: NA; V gene: TRBV30; CDR3 protein: CAWDRTGGRRVTEAFF; CDR3 DNA: TGTGCCTGGGATCGGACAGGGGGCCGGAGAGTCACTGAAGCTTTCTTT
J gene: TRBJ2-2; D gene: NA; clone size: once; V gene: TRBV6-5; CDR3 protein: CASSFLDRLNTGELFF; CDR3 DNA: TGTGCCAGCAGTTTCCTAGACAGATTGAACACCGGGGAGCTGTTTTTT
J gene: TRBJ1-2; D gene: NA; clone size: once; V gene: TRBV2; CDR3 protein: CASSVAGYGYTF; CDR3 DNA: TGTGCCAGCAGTGTAGCTGGCTATGGCTACACCTTC
J gene: TRBJ1-1; D gene: NA; clone size: NA; V gene: TRBV15; CDR3 protein: CATSRDTGSGAEAFF; CDR3 DNA: TGTGCCACCAGCAGAGATACCGGATCTGGGGCTGAAGCTTTCTTT
J gene: TRBJ1-4; D gene: NA; clone size: NA; V gene: TRBV29-1; CDR3 protein: CSVVLWSNEKLFF; CDR3 DNA: TGCAGCGTTGTATTGTGGAGTAATGAAAAACTGTTTTTT
J gene: TRBJ2-3; D gene: NA; clone size: few; V gene: TRBV7-3; CDR3 protein: CASSFQGGTDTQYF; CDR3 DNA: TGTGCCAGCAGCTTTCAGGGTGGCACAGATACGCAGTATTTT
J gene: TRBJ1-1; D gene: NA; clone size: few; V gene: TRBV4-2; CDR3 protein: CASSHEELGTEAFF; CDR3 DNA: TGTGCCAGCAGCCATGAGGAATTGGGCACTGAAGCTTTCTTT
J gene: TRBJ2-7; D gene: TRBD2; clone size: few; V gene: TRBV4-2; CDR3 protein: CASSQDPSGTYEQYF; CDR3 DNA: TGTGCCAGCAGCCAAGATCCCAGCGGGACCTACGAGCAGTACTTC
J gene: TRBJ2-1; D gene: NA; clone size: few; V gene: TRBV6-1; CDR3 protein: CASSYRNEQFF; CDR3 DNA: TGTGCCAGCAGTTACCGGAATGAGCAGTTCTTC
J gene: TRBJ2-2; D gene: NA; clone size: NA; V gene: TRBV4-2; CDR3 protein: CASSQDLGTGGSTGELFF; CDR3 DNA: TGTGCCAGCAGCCAAGATCTCGGAACCGGGGGCAGCACCGGGGAGCTGTTTTTT
J gene: TRBJ1-2; D gene: NA; clone size: few; V gene: TRBV29-1; CDR3 protein: CSVYSGLGNYGYTF; CDR3 DNA: TGCAGCGTTTACTCTGGGCTGGGGAACTATGGCTACACCTTC
J gene: TRBJ2-3; D gene: NA; clone size: NA; V gene: TRBV29-1; CDR3 protein: CSVDGTTDTQYF; CDR3 DNA: TGCAGCGTTGATGGGACTACAGATACGCAGTATTTT
J gene: TRBJ1-2; D gene: NA; clone size: NA; V gene: TRBV2; CDR3 protein: CASSLTAPNGYTF; CDR3 DNA: TGTGCCAGCAGTTTAACAGCTCCTAATGGCTACACCTTC